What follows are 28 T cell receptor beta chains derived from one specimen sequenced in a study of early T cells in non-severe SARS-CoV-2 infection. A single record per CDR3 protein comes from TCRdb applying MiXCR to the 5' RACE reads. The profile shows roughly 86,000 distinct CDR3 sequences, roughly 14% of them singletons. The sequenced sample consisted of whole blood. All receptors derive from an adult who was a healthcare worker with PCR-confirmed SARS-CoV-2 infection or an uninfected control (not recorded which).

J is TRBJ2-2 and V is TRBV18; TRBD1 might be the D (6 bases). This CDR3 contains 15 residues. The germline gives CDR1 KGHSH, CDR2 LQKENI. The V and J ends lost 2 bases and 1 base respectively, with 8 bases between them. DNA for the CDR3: TGTGCCAGCTCACCAGAGGGACAGAACACCGGGGAGCTGTTTTTT. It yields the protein CASSPEGQNTGELFF. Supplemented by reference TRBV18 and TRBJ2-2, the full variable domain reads NAGVMQNPRHLVRRRGQEARLRCSPMKGHSHVYWYRQLPEEGLKFMVYLQKENIIDESGMPKERFSAEFPKEGPSILRIQQVVRGDSAAYFCASSPEGQNTGELFFGEGSRLTVL.

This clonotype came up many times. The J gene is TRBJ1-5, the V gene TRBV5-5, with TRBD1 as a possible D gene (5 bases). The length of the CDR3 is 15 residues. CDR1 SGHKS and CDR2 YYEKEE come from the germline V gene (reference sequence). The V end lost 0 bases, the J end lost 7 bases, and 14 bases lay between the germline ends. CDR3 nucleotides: TGTGCCAGCAGCTTGGCGGGAACAGGTGGGCAGCCCCAGCATTTT. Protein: CASSLAGTGGQPQHF.

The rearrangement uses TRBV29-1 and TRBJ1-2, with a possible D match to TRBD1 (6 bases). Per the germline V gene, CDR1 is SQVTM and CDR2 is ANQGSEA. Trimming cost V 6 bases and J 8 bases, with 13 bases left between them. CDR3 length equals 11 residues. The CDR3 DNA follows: TGCAGCGTGGGGCAGGGGTTCGGCTACACCTTC. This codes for CSVGQGFGYTF.

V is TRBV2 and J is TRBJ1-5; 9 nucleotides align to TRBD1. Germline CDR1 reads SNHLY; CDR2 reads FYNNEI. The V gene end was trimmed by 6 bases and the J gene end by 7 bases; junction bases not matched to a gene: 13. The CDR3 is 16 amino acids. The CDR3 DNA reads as TGTGCCAGCAGCCAAGGAGGGACAGGGAATGGCCAGCCCCAGCATTTT. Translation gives CASSQGGTGNGQPQHF.

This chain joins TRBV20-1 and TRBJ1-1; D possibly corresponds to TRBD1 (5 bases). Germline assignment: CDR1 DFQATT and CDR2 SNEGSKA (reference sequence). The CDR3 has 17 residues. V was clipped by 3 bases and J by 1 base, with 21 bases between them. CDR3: CSASDSFSGAENTEAFF. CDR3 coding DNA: TGCAGTGCTAGCGACTCATTTTCTGGGGCAGAGAACACTGAAGCTTTCTTT.

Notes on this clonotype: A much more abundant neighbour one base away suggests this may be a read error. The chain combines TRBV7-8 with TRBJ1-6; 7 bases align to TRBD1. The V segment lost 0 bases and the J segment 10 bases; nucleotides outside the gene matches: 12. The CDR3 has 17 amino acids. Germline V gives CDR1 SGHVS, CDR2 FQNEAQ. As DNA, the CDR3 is TGTGCCAGCAGCTTAGCGAACCGTCCGGGCAGGGGGTCACCCCTCCACTTT. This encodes CASSLANRPGRGSPLHF.

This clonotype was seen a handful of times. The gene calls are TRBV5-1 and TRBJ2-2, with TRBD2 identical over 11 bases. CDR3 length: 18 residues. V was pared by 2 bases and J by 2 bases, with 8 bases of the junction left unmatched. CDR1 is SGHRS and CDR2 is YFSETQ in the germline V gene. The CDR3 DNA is TGCGCCAGCAGCTTAAGGACTAGCGGGCGGCCCAACACCGGGGAGCTGTTTTTT. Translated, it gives CASSLRTSGRPNTGELFF.

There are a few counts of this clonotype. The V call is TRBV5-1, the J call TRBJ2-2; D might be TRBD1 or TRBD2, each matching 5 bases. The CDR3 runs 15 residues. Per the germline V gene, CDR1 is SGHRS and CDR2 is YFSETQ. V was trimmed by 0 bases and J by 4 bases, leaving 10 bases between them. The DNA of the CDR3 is TGCGCCAGCAGCTTGGCGGTGGGGGTCACCGGGGAGCTGTTTTTT. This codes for CASSLAVGVTGELFF.

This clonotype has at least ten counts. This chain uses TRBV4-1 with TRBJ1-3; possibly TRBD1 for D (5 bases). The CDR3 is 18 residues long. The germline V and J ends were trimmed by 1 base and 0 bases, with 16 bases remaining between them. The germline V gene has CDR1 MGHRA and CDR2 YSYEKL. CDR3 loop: CASSQVDMGFISGNTIYF. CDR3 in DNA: TGCGCCAGCAGCCAAGTGGACATGGGATTTATCTCTGGAAACACCATATATTTT.

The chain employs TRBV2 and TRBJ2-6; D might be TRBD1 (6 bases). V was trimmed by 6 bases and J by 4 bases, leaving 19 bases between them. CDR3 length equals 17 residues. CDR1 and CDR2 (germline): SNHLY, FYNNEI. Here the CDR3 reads CASSAGTSSLGANVLTF. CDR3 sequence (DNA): TGTGCCAGCAGCGCCGGGACATCCTCTCTGGGGGCCAACGTCCTGACTTTC.

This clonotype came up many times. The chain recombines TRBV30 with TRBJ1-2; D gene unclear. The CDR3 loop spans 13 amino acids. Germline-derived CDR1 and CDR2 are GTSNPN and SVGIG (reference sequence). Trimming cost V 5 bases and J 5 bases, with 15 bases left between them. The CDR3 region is CAWDPLGGYGYTF. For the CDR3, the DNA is TGTGCCTGGGACCCCCTCGGAGGATATGGCTACACCTTC.

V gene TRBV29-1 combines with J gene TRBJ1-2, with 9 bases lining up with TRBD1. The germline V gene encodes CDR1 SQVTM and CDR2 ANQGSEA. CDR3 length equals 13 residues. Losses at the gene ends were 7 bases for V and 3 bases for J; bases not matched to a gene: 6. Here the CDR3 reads CSARQGEYYGYTF. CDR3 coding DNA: TGCAGCGCTAGACAGGGGGAATACTATGGCTACACCTTC.

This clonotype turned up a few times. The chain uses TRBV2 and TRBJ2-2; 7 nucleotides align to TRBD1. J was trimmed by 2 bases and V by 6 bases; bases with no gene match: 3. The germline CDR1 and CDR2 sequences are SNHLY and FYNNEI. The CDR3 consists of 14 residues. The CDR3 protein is CASRGTVNTGELFF. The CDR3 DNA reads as TGTGCCAGCAGGGGGACAGTAAACACCGGGGAGCTGTTTTTT.

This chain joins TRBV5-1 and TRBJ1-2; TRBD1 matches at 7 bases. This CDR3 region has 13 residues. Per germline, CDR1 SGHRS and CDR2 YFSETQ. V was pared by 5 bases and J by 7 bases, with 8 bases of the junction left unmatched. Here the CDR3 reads CASSFRGGGGYTF. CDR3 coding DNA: TGCGCCAGCAGTTTTAGAGGGGGCGGTGGCTACACCTTC. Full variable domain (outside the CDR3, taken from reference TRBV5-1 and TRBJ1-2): KAGVTQTPRYLIKTRGQQVTLSCSPISGHRSVSWYQQTPGQGLQFLFEYFSETQRNKGNFPGRFSGRQFSNSRSEMNVSTLELGDSALYLCASSFRGGGGYTFGSGTRLTVV.

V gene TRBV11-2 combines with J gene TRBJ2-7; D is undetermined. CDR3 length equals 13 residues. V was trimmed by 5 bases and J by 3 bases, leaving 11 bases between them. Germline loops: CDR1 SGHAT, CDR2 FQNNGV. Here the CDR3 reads CASSHGTGYEQYV. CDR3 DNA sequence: TGTGCCAGCAGCCACGGAACCGGCTACGAGCAGTACGTC.

The CDR3 DNA reads as TGCAGCGTTGAAGAGGGCGGGATCTACAATGAGCAGTTCTTC. Translated, it gives CSVEEGGIYNEQFF. The rearrangement joins TRBV29-1 to TRBJ2-1; the D gene is possibly TRBD2 (6 bases). The germline gives CDR1 SQVTM, CDR2 ANQGSEA. This CDR3 spans 14 amino acids. Trimming cost V 0 bases and J 3 bases, with 9 bases left between them.

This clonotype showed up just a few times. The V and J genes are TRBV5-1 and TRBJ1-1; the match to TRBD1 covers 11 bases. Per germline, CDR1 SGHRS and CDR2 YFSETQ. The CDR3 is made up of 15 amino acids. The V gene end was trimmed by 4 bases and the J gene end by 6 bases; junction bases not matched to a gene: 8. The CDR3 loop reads CASSHGQGAVAEAFF. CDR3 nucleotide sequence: TGCGCCAGCAGCCACGGACAGGGGGCCGTCGCTGAAGCTTTCTTT.

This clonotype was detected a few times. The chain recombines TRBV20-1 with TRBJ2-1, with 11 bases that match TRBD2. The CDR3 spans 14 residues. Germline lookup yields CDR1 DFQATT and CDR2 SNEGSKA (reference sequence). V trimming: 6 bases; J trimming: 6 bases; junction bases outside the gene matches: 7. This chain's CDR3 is CSAKRLAGGNEQFF. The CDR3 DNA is TGCAGTGCCAAGAGGCTAGCGGGGGGCAATGAGCAGTTCTTC.

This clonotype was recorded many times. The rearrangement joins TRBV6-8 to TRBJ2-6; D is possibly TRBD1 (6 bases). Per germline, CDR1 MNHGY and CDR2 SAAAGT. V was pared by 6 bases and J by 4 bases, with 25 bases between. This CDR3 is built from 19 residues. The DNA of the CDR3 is TGTGCCAGCAGAGTTGGGGGCAGCCGTTTGTGGGTCGGGGCCAACGTCCTGACTTTC. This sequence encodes CASRVGGSRLWVGANVLTF.

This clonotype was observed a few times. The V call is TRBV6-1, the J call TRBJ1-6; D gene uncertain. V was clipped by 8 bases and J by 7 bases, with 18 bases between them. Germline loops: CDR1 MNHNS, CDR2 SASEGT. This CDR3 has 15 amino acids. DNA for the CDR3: TGTGCCAGCGGACTCTGGACCGATCTCAATTCACCCCTCCACTTT. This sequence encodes CASGLWTDLNSPLHF.

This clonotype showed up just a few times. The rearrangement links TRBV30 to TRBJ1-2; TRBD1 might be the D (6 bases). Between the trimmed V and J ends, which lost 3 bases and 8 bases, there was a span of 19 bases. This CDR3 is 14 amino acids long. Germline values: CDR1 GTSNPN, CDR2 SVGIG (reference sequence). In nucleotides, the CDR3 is TGTGCCTGGAGCCCTACAGGGCTCCTAGGCGGCTACACCTTC. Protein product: CAWSPTGLLGGYTF.

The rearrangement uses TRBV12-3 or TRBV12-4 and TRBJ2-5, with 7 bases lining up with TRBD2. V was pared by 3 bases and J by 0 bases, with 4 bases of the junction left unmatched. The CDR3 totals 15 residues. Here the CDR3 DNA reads TGTGCCAGCAGTTTGCTAGCGGCATACCAAGAGACCCAGTACTTC. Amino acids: CASSLLAAYQETQYF.

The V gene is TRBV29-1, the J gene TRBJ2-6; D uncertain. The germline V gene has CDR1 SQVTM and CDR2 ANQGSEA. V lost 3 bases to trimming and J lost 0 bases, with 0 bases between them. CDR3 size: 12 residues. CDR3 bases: TGCAGCGTTGACTCTGGGGCCAACGTCCTGACTTTC. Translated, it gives CSVDSGANVLTF.

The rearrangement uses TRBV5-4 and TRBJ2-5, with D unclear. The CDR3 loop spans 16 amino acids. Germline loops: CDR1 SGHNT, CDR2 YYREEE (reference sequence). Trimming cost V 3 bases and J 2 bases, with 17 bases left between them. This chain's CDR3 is CASSSPGPRIQETQYF. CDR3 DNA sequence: TGTGCCAGCAGCTCCCCTGGGCCACGAATACAAGAGACCCAGTACTTC.

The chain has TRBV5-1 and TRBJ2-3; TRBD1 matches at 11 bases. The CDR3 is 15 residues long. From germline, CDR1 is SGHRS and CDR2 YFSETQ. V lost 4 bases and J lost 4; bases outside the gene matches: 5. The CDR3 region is CASSHGQGAADTQYF. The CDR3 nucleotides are TGCGCCAGCAGCCACGGACAGGGGGCTGCAGATACGCAGTATTTT.

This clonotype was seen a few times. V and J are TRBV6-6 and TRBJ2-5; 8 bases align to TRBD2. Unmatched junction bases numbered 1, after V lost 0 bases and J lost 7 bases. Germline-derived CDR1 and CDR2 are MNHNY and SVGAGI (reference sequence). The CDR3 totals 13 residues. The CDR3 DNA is TGTGCCAGCAGTTACTCGGCGGGAGGGACCCAGTACTTC. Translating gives CASSYSAGGTQYF.

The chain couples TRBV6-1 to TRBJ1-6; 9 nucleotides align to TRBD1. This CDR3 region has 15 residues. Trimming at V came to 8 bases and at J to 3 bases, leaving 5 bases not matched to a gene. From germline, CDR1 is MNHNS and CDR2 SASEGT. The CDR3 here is CASDSTGGYNSPLHF. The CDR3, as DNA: TGTGCCAGCGACTCGACAGGGGGCTATAATTCACCCCTCCACTTT.

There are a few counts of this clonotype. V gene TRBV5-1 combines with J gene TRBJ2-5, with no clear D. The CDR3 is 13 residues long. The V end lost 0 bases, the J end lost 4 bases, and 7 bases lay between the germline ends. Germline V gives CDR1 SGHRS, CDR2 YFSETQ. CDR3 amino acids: CASSLVTGETQYF. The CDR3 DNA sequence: TGCGCCAGCAGCTTGGTGACCGGAGAGACCCAGTACTTC.